This T cell receptor (beta chain) was obtained from a study of T cell responses to AZD1222 COVID-19 vaccine. General study points: Donors skewed white British and female; clonal diversity was possibly underestimated. Spike-specific TCR repertoires showed rising breadth and depth after two AZD1222 doses.

The CDR3 sequence is 16 residues long. V was cut by 2 bases and J by 10 bases, with 21 bases left in between. Germline CDR1 and CDR2: LNHDA and SQIVND (reference sequence). As to this clone: The antigen is not known.

Profiling relied on immunoSEQ multiplex PCR, and the TCRdb table lists in-frame clones only, not all of them. Among 80,000 to 100,000 clones, around nine tenths were seen once, and the ten largest hold over 9%. This sequence joins TRBV19 and TRBJ1-5; TRBD1 is a possible D gene (5 bases). The origin of this receptor is an adult in good health. The source was peripheral blood, collected on day 0 of MenACWY control vaccination. The CDR3 bases are TGTGCCAGTAGTATAACAGGCGGCGCCCTTACAATTCCCCAGCATTTT. It encodes CASSITGGALTIPQHF.